The rows below give T cell receptor beta chains drawn from one sample of a study of T cell clonotyping in hematopoietic cell transplantation. Profiled with immunoSEQ multiplex PCR; TCRdb holds only in-frame clones, not every one. This table has around 11,000 clones, 89% appearing once. The input for sequencing was PBMCs, taken 100 days after allogeneic stem cell transplant. These receptors were collected from a female patient between 60 and 69 years old who had an allogeneic stem cell transplant from an unrelated donor, so the T cells may come from the graft donor. Some clones in this sample may be carry-over from other donors' samples. Each CDR3 is given with its conserved first and last residue. The D gene is left open where the match is weak. Only part of the rows carry a size: once, few, many, or a class if the clone is expanded.

- TRBJ1-5 - TRBV7-2 CASSLVGGASGSNQPQHF TGTGCCAGCAGCTTAGTCGGCGGGGCCTCAGGGAGCAATCAGCCCCAGCATTTT
- TRBJ1-1 - TRBV4-3 CASSFGRGGTEAFF TGCGCCAGCAGCTTTGGTCGAGGGGGCACTGAAGCTTTCTTT
- TRBJ1-2 - TRBV4-1 CASSQEVSPNYGYTF TGCGCCAGCAGCCAAGAAGTCAGTCCTAACTATGGCTACACCTTC
- TRBJ2-2 TRBD2 TRBV7-3 CASRGRLAGDNGELFF TGTGCCAGCAGGGGGAGACTAGCGGGGGATAACGGGGAGCTGTTTTTT
- TRBJ2-7 - TRBV5-4 CASSLDGKPSYEQYF TGTGCCAGCAGCTTGGATGGGAAACCCTCCTACGAGCAGTACTTC
- TRBJ1-6 - TRBV5-1 CASSPTGGWTDNSPLHF TGCGCCAGCAGCCCCACTGGTGGGTGGACAGATAATTCACCCCTCCACTTT
- TRBJ2-7 TRBD1 TRBV27 CASSSIQGAVWQYF TGTGCCAGCAGTTCCATTCAGGGGGCAGTTTGGCAGTACTTC
large TRBJ1-5 - TRBV4-3 CASSQDGQSAGGQPQHF TGCGCCAGCAGCCAAGATGGTCAGTCGGCAGGCGGTCAGCCCCAGCATTTT
- TRBJ2-1 - TRBV28 CASVMSGFYNEQFF TGTGCCAGCGTTATGAGCGGTTTCTACAATGAGCAGTTCTTC
- TRBJ2-7 - TRBV6-1 CASTQQWGTYEQYF TGTGCCAGCACCCAGCAATGGGGCACCTACGAGCAGTACTTC
- TRBJ1-1 - TRBV27 CASSLDGHGPIGGTEAFF TGTGCCAGCAGTTTGGATGGACACGGGCCAATCGGGGGCACTGAAGCTTTCTTT
- TRBJ2-1 - TRBV7-6 CASSVSYNEQFF TGTGCCAGCAGCGTCTCGTACAATGAGCAGTTCTTC
- TRBJ1-1 - TRBV5-6 CASRMGAENTEAFF TGTGCCAGCAGGATGGGGGCTGAGAACACTGAAGCTTTCTTT
- TRBJ1-1 - TRBV5-8 CASSLDRNRGTEAFF TGTGCCAGCAGCTTGGACAGGAACCGGGGCACTGAAGCTTTCTTT
- TRBJ1-1 - TRBV27 CASSLGGASTEAFF TGTGCCAGCAGTTTGGGGGGCGCGAGCACTGAAGCTTTCTTT
- TRBJ1-1 - TRBV11-3 CASSSRVALAEAFF TGTGCCAGCAGCTCCAGGGTGGCACTTGCTGAAGCTTTCTTT
- TRBJ2-3 - TRBV19 CASSTMDRNTDTQYF TGTGCCAGTAGTACCATGGACAGAAACACAGATACGCAGTATTTT
- TRBJ2-1 - TRBV4-2 CASNDIFGGEQFF TGTGCCAGCAACGACATATTTGGTGGTGAGCAGTTCTTC
- TRBJ2-1 TRBD2 TRBV2 CASSEWGTSGSVEQFF TGTGCCAGCAGTGAATGGGGGACTAGCGGGAGTGTTGAGCAGTTCTTC
- TRBJ2-1 - TRBV6-5 CASSQQGTTYNEQFF TGTGCCAGCAGTCAACAAGGGACAACCTACAATGAGCAGTTCTTC
few TRBJ1-5 - TRBV5-6 CASSLSWGNSNQPQHF TGTGCCAGCAGCTTGAGTTGGGGGAACAGCAATCAGCCCCAGCATTTT
- TRBJ1-4 TRBD1 TRBV4-1 CASSQSTGVEKLFF TGCGCCAGCAGCCAGTCCACAGGGGTAGAAAAACTGTTTTTT
- TRBJ1-5 - TRBV19 CASSSDWDQPQHF TGTGCCAGTAGTAGCGATTGGGACCAGCCCCAGCATTTT
- TRBJ1-1 - TRBV10-3 CAISGPNTEAFF TGTGCCATCAGTGGCCCGAACACTGAAGCTTTCTTT
- TRBJ1-1 - TRBV6-1 CASSVGTLNTEAFF TGTGCCAGCAGTGTGGGCACACTAAACACTGAAGCTTTCTTT
- TRBJ2-7 TRBD2 TRBV4-3 CASSQDSGGSVYEQYF TGCGCCAGCAGCCAAGATAGCGGGGGGTCAGTCTACGAGCAGTACTTC
- TRBJ2-1 - TRBV9 CASSVGAAEMAGEQFF TGTGCCAGCAGCGTAGGGGCCGCGGAGATGGCGGGGGAGCAGTTCTTC
- TRBJ1-1 TRBD1 TRBV19 CASSPRQGLRNTEAFF TGTGCCAGTAGTCCCAGACAGGGCTTGAGGAACACTGAAGCTTTCTTT
- TRBJ1-2 - TRBV5-6 CASSLAMGEGYTF TGTGCCAGCAGCTTGGCCATGGGGGAAGGCTACACCTTC
few TRBJ1-1 - TRBV27 CASTPAPGTVEAFF TGTGCCAGCACTCCAGCACCGGGGACGGTTGAAGCTTTCTTT
once TRBJ2-7 - TRBV15 CATSPTPTGVPYEQYF TGTGCCACCAGCCCTACCCCGACAGGAGTACCCTACGAGCAGTACTTC
- TRBJ1-6 - TRBV10-3 CAISERLQGRANSPLHF TGTGCCATCAGTGAGAGATTGCAGGGGAGGGCGAATTCACCCCTCCACTTT
- TRBJ2-7 TRBD1 TRBV5-1 CASSSGQGNGKQYF TGCGCCAGCAGCTCGGGACAGGGGAATGGGAAGCAGTACTTC